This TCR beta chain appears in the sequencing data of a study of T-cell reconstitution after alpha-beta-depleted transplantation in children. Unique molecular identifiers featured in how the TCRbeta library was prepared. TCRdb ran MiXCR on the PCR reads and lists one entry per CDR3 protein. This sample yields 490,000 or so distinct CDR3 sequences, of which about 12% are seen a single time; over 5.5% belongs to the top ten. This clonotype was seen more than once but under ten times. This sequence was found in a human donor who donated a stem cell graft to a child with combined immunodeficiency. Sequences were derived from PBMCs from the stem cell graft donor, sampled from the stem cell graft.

The CDR3 DNA reads as TGTGCCGGGCGAGGGGGACTAGAAAAGACCCAGTACTTC. It is translated as CAGRGGLEKTQYF. This chain links TRBV6-2 or TRBV6-3 with TRBJ2-5, with 8 positions matching TRBD2. The trim removed 11 bases at V and 6 bases at J, leaving 11 bases unmatched. Looked up from germline, CDR1 is MNHEY and CDR2 is SVGEGT. The CDR3 is made up of 13 amino acids.